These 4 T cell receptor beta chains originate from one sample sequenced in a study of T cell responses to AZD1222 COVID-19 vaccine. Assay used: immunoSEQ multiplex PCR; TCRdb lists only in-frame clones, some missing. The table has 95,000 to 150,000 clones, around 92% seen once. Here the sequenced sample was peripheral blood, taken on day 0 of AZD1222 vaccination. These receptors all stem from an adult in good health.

The CDR3 here is CASTPEGLGEQYF. The CDR3 DNA reads TGTGCCAGCACCCCCGAGGGACTAGGCGAGCAGTACTTC. The V gene is TRBV7-2, the J gene TRBJ2-7, with 8 bases identical to TRBD2. J lost 6 bases, V lost 7 bases, and 8 bases had no gene match. CDR1 is SGHTA and CDR2 is FQGNSA in the germline V gene. This CDR3 has 13 residues.

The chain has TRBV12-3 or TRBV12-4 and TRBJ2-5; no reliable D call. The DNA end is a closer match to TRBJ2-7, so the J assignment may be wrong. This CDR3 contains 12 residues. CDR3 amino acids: CASSLAMDEQYF. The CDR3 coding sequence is TGTGCCAGCAGTTTAGCTATGGACGAGCAGTACTTC.

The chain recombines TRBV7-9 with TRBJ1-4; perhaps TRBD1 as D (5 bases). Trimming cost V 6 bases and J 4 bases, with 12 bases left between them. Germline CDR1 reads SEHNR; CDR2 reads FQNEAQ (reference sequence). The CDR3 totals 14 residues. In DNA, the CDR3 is TGTGCCAGCAGTAAACAGGACCTTAATGAAAAACTGTTTTTT. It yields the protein CASSKQDLNEKLFF.

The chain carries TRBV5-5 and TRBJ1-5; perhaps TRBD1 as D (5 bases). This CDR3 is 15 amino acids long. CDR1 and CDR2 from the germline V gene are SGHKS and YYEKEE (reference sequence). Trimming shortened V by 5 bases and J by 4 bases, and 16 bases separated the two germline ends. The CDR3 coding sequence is TGTGCCAGCAGTACCGGGACTGTAGGGAATCAGCCCCAGCATTTT. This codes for CASSTGTVGNQPQHF.